The 19 T cell receptor beta chains listed next were all sequenced from one sample in a study of CD8+ T cells in alopecia areata (dated by TCRdb to between 2018 and 2020). The receptor library was made with the immunoSEQ multiplex PCR assay. RNA was extracted from all samples and reverse transcribed into cDNA, which served as template for TCR sequencing. TCRdb retrieved this table from immuneACCESS and kept in-frame rearrangements only. Not all clones are present; in checked studies, unresolved V genes account for under half, and no reason is known for the remainder. The table notes more than 90,000 clones here, none of them singletons. The ten largest account for around 19% of the sample. Specimen: lesional skin. The receptors shown here come from a C3H/HeJ mouse with alopecia areata. For this strain, the MHC haplotype is H2-k.

About this clone itself: Gene and germline names: mouse. Read coverage stops 4 residues before the CDR3 terminus; the germline J gene supplies the remainder. The chain is built from TRBV13-2 and TRBJ1-4, with D possibly being TRBD1 (6 bases). Looked up from germline, CDR1 is NNHNN and CDR2 is SYGAGS (reference sequence). CDR3 length: 16 residues. The ends were cut back, 0 bases at V and 0 bases at J, with 9 bases in the middle. The CDR3 is CASGDGTDLSNERLFF. The DNA read from the CDR3 is TGTGCCAGCGGTGATGGGACAGATCTTTCCAACGAA.

This clone was found a few times. The listed genes are named as in mouse. The CDR3 end is not reached by the read, which stops 4 residues before it; the germline J gene fills it in. The rearrangement links TRBV1 to TRBJ2-5; 7 bases fit TRBD2. Germline assignment: CDR1 NSQYPW and CDR2 LRSPGD (reference sequence). The CDR3 extends over 14 amino acids. CDR3 sequence: CTCSAEPGGDTQYF. CDR3 DNA (partial): TGCACCTGCAGTGCAGAGCCTGGGGGAGAC.

Concerning this clone: Here the gene names and germline are mouse. Read data end 4 residues before the CDR3 end; the end is taken from the germline J gene. The rearrangement links TRBV13-2 to TRBJ2-2; tentative D call: TRBD2 (6 bases). Germline CDR1 reads NNHNN; CDR2 reads SYGAGS (reference sequence). V lost 0 bases and J lost 2, with 11 bases in between. The CDR3 contains 16 residues. The CDR3 sequence: CASGDASGVNTGQLYF. The CDR3 DNA, read in part, is TGTGCCAGCGGTGATGCATCTGGGGTTAACACCGGG.

This clone turned up a few times. Genes and germline are mouse. The read ends 4 residues early relative to the CDR3; the germline J gene fills the gap. The chain couples TRBV13-3 to TRBJ2-5, with D maybe TRBD1 (6 bases). This CDR3 has 14 amino acids. From germline, CDR1 is NNHDY and CDR2 SYVADS. The DNA read from the CDR3 is TGTGCCAGCAGGGCCTGGGACAAAAAAGAC. Translating it yields CASRAWDKKD. The complete CDR3 reads CASRAWDKKDTQYF.

This clone turned up a few times. Gene names denote mouse genes. The read ends 4 residues early relative to the CDR3; the germline J gene fills the gap. The chain couples TRBV17 to TRBJ2-3; TRBD2 aligns across 9 bases. J gave up 3 bases and V 5 bases, and 3 bases lay outside the gene matches. Germline V lookup: CDR1 MNHDT, CDR2 YYDKIL. This CDR3 has 14 residues. The CDR3 DNA, read in part, is TGTGCTAGCAGTCCTGGGGGGGGAGCAGAA. Translated, it gives CASSPGGGAE. The CDR3 in full is CASSPGGGAETLYF.

This clone was found a few times. The germline and genes are mouse ones. The read ends 4 residues shy of where the CDR3 ends; the end is completed using the germline J gene. J is TRBJ2-4 and V is TRBV19; 7 bases fit TRBD2. CDR3 length: 13 amino acids. Germline values: CDR1 FNHDT, CDR2 SITEND (reference sequence). CDR3 DNA, as far as it was read: TGTGCCAGCAGCCTCGACTGGGCAAAC. This translates into CASSLDWAN. The complete CDR3 reads CASSLDWANTLYF.

On this clone: Genes and germline are mouse. The read comes to an end 4 residues before the CDR3 does, leaving the germline J gene to fill in the end. The J gene is TRBJ2-1, the V gene TRBV16; D is possibly TRBD1 (7 bases). Trimming pared 1 base from V and 6 bases from J, leaving 13 bases between. CDR1 SGHSA and CDR2 FRNQAP come from the germline V gene. This CDR3 comprises 15 residues. CDR3 DNA, as far as it was read: TGTGCAAGCAGCTTAGTGGAGGGGGCGCTTGCT. Its translation is CASSLVEGALA. The full-length CDR3 reads as CASSLVEGALAEQFF.

On this clone itself: The gene names given are mouse names. From the germline J gene comes the end of the CDR3, since the read stops 4 residues before it. This chain uses TRBV13-3 with TRBJ2-7, with D possibly TRBD1 on 6 matching bases. Trimming took off 3 bases at V and 0 bases at J, with 13 bases between the two ends. CDR1 and CDR2 (germline): NNHDY, SYVADS. The CDR3 has 15 amino acids. The sequenced part of the CDR3 DNA is TGTGCCAGCAGTGCCCAGGGACAAATCTCCTAT. Protein: CASSAQGQISY. The full CDR3 protein is CASSAQGQISYEQYF.

In this sample, this clone turned up a few times. The gene names here belong to mouse. The sequenced fragment ends 4 residues before the CDR3 boundary, so the rest is inferred from the germline J gene. The rearrangement links TRBV13-3 to TRBJ2-1, with 7 bases aligning to TRBD2. In germline, CDR1 is NNHDY, CDR2 SYVADS. The V gene end was trimmed by 3 bases and the J gene end by 5 bases; junction bases not matched to a gene: 5. The length of the CDR3 is 14 residues. CDR3 sequence reads: CASSGLGTDAEQFF. The CDR3 bases that were read are TGTGCCAGCAGTGGACTGGGAACGGATGCT.

In regard to this clone: Gene names are the mouse ones. Other DNA sequences within the sample encode an identical CDR3. CDR3 amino acids: CTCSAGTNQDTQYF. Incomplete CDR3 DNA: TGCACCTGCAGTGCCGGGACTAACCAAGAC. The chain employs TRBV1 and TRBJ2-5, with D possibly matching TRBD2 (6 bases). From the germline J gene comes the end of the CDR3, since the read stops 4 residues before it. The ends were cut back, 3 bases at V and 0 bases at J, with 7 bases in the middle. Germline CDR1 is NSQYPW and CDR2 is LRSPGD (reference sequence). This CDR3 has 14 amino acids.

This clone was seen a handful of times. The genes are named according to mouse. From the germline J gene comes the end of the CDR3, since the read stops 4 residues before it. Other nucleotide sequences in the sample specify the same CDR3. The chain recombines TRBV1 with TRBJ2-5; 10 bases fit TRBD2. The germline gives CDR1 NSQYPW, CDR2 LRSPGD (reference sequence). This CDR3 has 16 amino acids. The J segment lost 0 bases and the V segment lost 3 bases, leaving 3 bases of the junction unmatched. CDR3 DNA, as far as it was read: TGCACCTGCAGTGCCGGGGACTGGGGAAACCAAGAC. This gives the protein CTCSAGDWGNQD. The full CDR3 reads CTCSAGDWGNQDTQYF.

This clone was counted between two and nine times. The germline and genes are mouse ones. The read terminates 4 residues before the CDR3 end, so the remaining end is supplied by the germline J gene. V and J are TRBV19 and TRBJ2-4; weak D call: TRBD1 (6 bases). In germline, CDR1 is FNHDT, CDR2 SITEND (reference sequence). The V end was cut by 4 bases, the J end by 3 bases, with 15 bases between. The CDR3 runs 15 residues. The CDR3 protein is CASSPYPGQQNTLYF. CDR3 DNA, as far as it was read: TGTGCCAGCAGTCCATACCCCGGACAGCAAAAC.

A few counts support this clone. The listed genes are named as in mouse. The read gets to within 4 residues of the CDR3 end, and the germline J gene fills in the rest. The V call is TRBV13-3, the J call TRBJ2-1; TRBD2 matches at 11 bases. J lost 0 bases, V lost 3 bases, and 8 bases had no gene match. Germline V gene data show CDR1 as NNHDY and CDR2 as SYVADS. The CDR3 has 18 residues. CDR3 region: CASSGPSTGGGNYAEQFF. The sequenced part of the CDR3 DNA is TGTGCCAGCAGTGGCCCTTCGACTGGGGGGGGTAACTATGCT.

This clone was recorded many times. The genes are named according to mouse. CDR3 DNA (partial): TGTGCCAGCAGTGATAACACAGGGCGGGAC. Amino acid sequence: CASSDNTGRD. The CDR3 in its entirety is CASSDNTGRDTQYF. The chain uses TRBV13-3 and TRBJ2-5, with D maybe TRBD1 (6 bases). Coverage ceases 4 residues before the CDR3 finishes, and the germline J gene fills in the end. This CDR3 comprises 14 residues. The germline V gene has CDR1 NNHDY and CDR2 SYVADS.

Concerning this clone: Mouse gene names apply. The read falls 4 residues short of the CDR3 end, and the missing part is taken from the germline J gene. The V and J genes are TRBV19 and TRBJ2-7, with 8 bases lining up with TRBD1. CDR3 length: 15 amino acids. Germline CDR1 FNHDT, CDR2 SITEND (reference sequence). Trimming cost V 5 bases and J 0 bases; bases outside gene matches: 7. The CDR3 sequence: CASSHDRGLSYEQYF. The DNA read from the CDR3 is TGTGCCAGCAGCCACGACAGGGGCCTCTCCTAT.

Comments on this clone: TCRdb's protein sequence differs at residue 13 from the translated DNA; the protein presented here follows the DNA. Each gene name is a mouse one. CDR3: CTCSVPGQNSGNTLYF. The part of the CDR3 DNA that was read is TGCACCTGCAGTGTCCCGGGACAGAATTCTGGAAATACG. The chain combines TRBV1 with TRBJ1-3; 7 bases are shared with TRBD1. Read sequence stops 3 residues before the CDR3 end, and the germline J gene provides the missing end. Trimming took 4 bases from V and 0 from J; bases not matched to a gene: 6. The CDR3 sequence is 16 residues long. Germline CDR1 NSQYPW, CDR2 LRSPGD (reference sequence).

This clone appeared a few times. Gene names denote mouse genes. Read data end 4 residues before the CDR3 end; the end is taken from the germline J gene. The chain combines TRBV13-2 with TRBJ1-4, with 7 bases fitting TRBD1. The germline V gene encodes CDR1 NNHNN and CDR2 SYGAGS (reference sequence). The length of the CDR3 is 14 residues. The V gene end was trimmed by 2 bases and the J gene end by 5 bases; junction bases not matched to a gene: 3. The CDR3 reads CASGEPGQNERLFF. The part of the CDR3 DNA that was read is TGTGCCAGCGGTGAACCGGGACAGAACGAA.

In regard to this clone: All gene names here are mouse names. The DNA ends 4 residues before the CDR3 does, and the rest of the CDR3 is filled in from the germline J gene. The V gene is TRBV13-1, the J gene TRBJ2-4; 10 bases match TRBD2. CDR1 NSHNY and CDR2 SYGAGN come from the germline V gene. The CDR3 loop spans 17 amino acids. The V gene end was trimmed by 0 bases and the J gene end by 0 bases; junction bases not matched to a gene: 4. The chain's CDR3 is CASSDAGLGASQNTLYF. The sequenced part of the CDR3 DNA is TGTGCCAGCAGTGATGCAGGACTGGGGGCTAGTCAAAAC.

This clone came up a few times. Gene names are the mouse ones. The read finishes 4 residues shy of the CDR3 end, and the germline J gene is used to complete it. The chain uses TRBV13-3 and TRBJ2-7; TRBD2 aligns across 9 bases. Per the germline V gene, CDR1 is NNHDY and CDR2 is SYVADS. The CDR3 sequence is 14 residues long. CDR3 amino acids: CASMEWGGADEQYF. Partial CDR3 DNA: TGTGCCAGCATGGAGTGGGGGGGCGCGGAT.